These 20 T cell receptor beta chains share one sample of origin, sequenced in a study of early T cells in non-severe SARS-CoV-2 infection. One entry per CDR3 protein, called by TCRdb with MiXCR from the 5' RACE reads. The data hold some 59,000 distinct CDR3 sequences, with around 9% observed a single time. Sequencing was performed on whole blood. Source of these receptors: an adult who was a healthcare worker with PCR-confirmed SARS-CoV-2 infection or an uninfected control (not recorded which).

This clonotype is termed large (0.1 to 1%). This chain joins TRBV13 and TRBJ1-2; D perhaps matches TRBD1 (5 bases). V was clipped by 0 bases and J by 8 bases, with 16 bases between them. Germline V gene lookup returns CDR1 PRHDT and CDR2 FYEKMQ (reference sequence). The CDR3 runs to 15 residues. CDR3 residues: CASSLGAREEEGYTF. CDR3 DNA: TGTGCCAGCAGCTTAGGGGCCAGGGAAGAGGAGGGCTACACCTTC.

The V gene is TRBV12-3 or TRBV12-4, the J gene TRBJ1-1; 9 bases are a match to TRBD1. The CDR3 loop spans 17 amino acids. Trimming cost V 3 bases and J 5 bases; bases outside gene matches: 13. CDR3 amino acids: CASSLLNPGQGKTEAFF. CDR3 in DNA: TGTGCCAGCAGTTTGCTTAACCCGGGACAGGGAAAAACTGAAGCTTTCTTT.

CDR3 loop: CASSQSTGDNYGYTF. The CDR3 DNA reads TGCGCCAGCAGCCAGAGCACAGGCGATAACTATGGCTACACCTTC. The chain carries TRBV4-1 and TRBJ1-2, with D tentatively TRBD1 (5 bases). Trimming took 3 bases from V and 1 from J, leaving 12 bases between them. The length of the CDR3 is 15 residues. Germline CDR1 and CDR2: MGHRA and YSYEKL.

This clonotype was found a few times. The chain combines TRBV18 with TRBJ1-1; tentatively, D is TRBD1 (5 bases). Germline V CDR1 and CDR2: KGHSH, LQKENI. The CDR3 spans 15 residues. Trimming took 2 bases from V and 2 from J, leaving 12 bases between them. The CDR3: CASSPGTGDNTEAFF. DNA of the CDR3: TGTGCCAGCTCACCAGGCACAGGAGATAACACTGAAGCTTTCTTT. Full variable domain (rest looked up from reference TRBV18 and TRBJ1-1): NAGVMQNPRHLVRRRGQEARLRCSPMKGHSHVYWYRQLPEEGLKFMVYLQKENIIDESGMPKERFSAEFPKEGPSILRIQQVVRGDSAAYFCASSPGTGDNTEAFFGQGTRLTVV.

This clonotype was counted ten times or more. This chain connects TRBV19 to TRBJ2-3; D may be TRBD1 (5 bases). The CDR3 loop spans 15 amino acids. The V end was cut by 4 bases, the J end by 0 bases, with 11 bases between. CDR1 is LNHDA and CDR2 is SQIVND in the germline V gene (reference sequence). The CDR3 nucleotides read TGTGCCAGTAGTACCGACAGAACTAGCACAGATACGCAGTATTTT. Amino acid sequence: CASSTDRTSTDTQYF.

The chain couples TRBV3-1 to TRBJ1-1, with D possibly matching TRBD1 (5 bases). Trimming cost V 5 bases and J 6 bases, with 13 bases left between them. Per the germline V gene, CDR1 is LGHDT and CDR2 is YNNKEL (reference sequence). CDR3 length: 13 residues. The CDR3 sequence is CASSYTGSAEAFF. The CDR3 nucleotides are TGTGCCAGCAGCTACACAGGTTCCGCTGAAGCTTTCTTT.

Many counts were recorded for this clonotype. The chain employs TRBV2 and TRBJ2-6; TRBD2 is a possible D gene (6 bases). Germline CDR1 is SNHLY and CDR2 is FYNNEI. The V end was cut by 6 bases, the J end by 0 bases, with 12 bases between. The CDR3 runs 16 residues. The CDR3 sequence is CASSQDGGSGANVLTF. CDR3 nucleotides: TGTGCCAGCAGCCAAGACGGGGGCTCTGGGGCCAACGTCCTGACTTTC.

J is TRBJ1-2 and V is TRBV20-1; TRBD1 matches 12 bases. The length of the CDR3 is 17 residues. V was pared by 8 bases and J by 4 bases, with 17 bases of the junction left unmatched. Germline-derived CDR1 and CDR2 are DFQATT and SNEGSKA (reference sequence). As DNA, the CDR3 is TGCAGTTCCCCGTCTGGGACAGGGGGCGCGGATATCTATGGCTACACCTTC. It yields the protein CSSPSGTGGADIYGYTF.

The CDR3 nucleotides are TGTGCCAGCAGTTTACTGGGGGGCGCCCAGAATCAGCCCCAGCATTTT. It codes for CASSLLGGAQNQPQHF. V gene TRBV27 combines with J gene TRBJ1-5, with a possible D match to TRBD1 (6 bases). Germline assignment: CDR1 MNHEY and CDR2 SMNVEV (reference sequence). V gave up 2 bases and J gave up 4 bases, with 15 bases separating them. This CDR3 is 16 amino acids long.

This clonotype was observed at least ten times. This chain links TRBV5-1 with TRBJ1-1; D gene uncertain. Germline CDR1 reads SGHRS; CDR2 reads YFSETQ. Trimming stripped 3 bases from V and 0 bases from J, with 6 bases between. CDR3 length: 13 amino acids. CDR3 amino acids: CASSYGVNTEAFF. In nucleotides, the CDR3 is TGCGCCAGCAGCTATGGGGTGAACACTGAAGCTTTCTTT.

The genes are TRBV4-2 and TRBJ2-3, with D perhaps matching TRBD1 or TRBD2 (5 bases each). The germline V gene encodes CDR1 LGHNA and CDR2 YNFKEQ. The V and J ends lost 1 base and 4 bases respectively, with 12 bases between them. CDR3 size: 15 residues. CDR3 DNA sequence: TGTGCCAGCAGCCAAGGCCCCCAGGGACCAGATACGCAGTATTTT. Its translation is CASSQGPQGPDTQYF.

The V gene is TRBV7-6, the J gene TRBJ1-6, with D unclear. V was cut by 6 bases and J by 6 bases, with 9 bases left in between. The CDR3 is made up of 13 amino acids. The germline gives CDR1 SGHVS, CDR2 FNYEAQ. The CDR3 DNA sequence: TGTGCCAGCAGGGTCACCCTTAATTCACCCCTCCACTTT. Its protein is CASRVTLNSPLHF.

The chain couples TRBV23-1 to TRBJ2-5, with a weak D call TRBD2 (6 bases). TRBV23-1 is reported as an ORF; its role is uncertain. The CDR3 sequence is 19 residues long. Trimming left V 0 bases short and J 3 bases short, with 23 bases between. Here the CDR3 DNA reads TGCGCCAGCAGTCAATCGAACGTAATCACTAGCTTGGAGGAAGAGACCCAGTACTTC. Translation: CASSQSNVITSLEEETQYF.

The chain carries TRBV7-3 and TRBJ2-6; no reliable D call. Trimming took off 5 bases at V and 2 bases at J, with 7 bases between the two ends. The CDR3 length is 14 residues. Germline V gene data show CDR1 as SGHTA and CDR2 as FQGTGA. The CDR3 region has the DNA TGTGCCAGCAGCCCATTCCCTGGGGCCAACGTCCTGACTTTC. Translation gives CASSPFPGANVLTF.

This clonotype was observed many times. This rearrangement joins TRBV9 to TRBJ2-3, with TRBD2 matching over 13 bases. V dropped 3 bases and J dropped 1; count of bases not matched to a gene: 2. In germline, CDR1 is SGDLS, CDR2 YYNGEE. This CDR3 spans 16 amino acids. CDR3 sequence: CASSGGTSGGTDTQYF. The CDR3 bases are TGTGCCAGCAGCGGGGGGACTAGCGGGGGCACAGATACGCAGTATTTT.

This clonotype was seen at least ten times. The CDR3: CASSLVPLTSGGAYEQYF. The CDR3, as DNA: TGTGCCAGCAGCTTAGTTCCCCTGACTAGCGGGGGAGCATACGAGCAGTACTTC. This rearrangement joins TRBV7-8 to TRBJ2-7; 12 positions agree with TRBD2. Germline lookup yields CDR1 SGHVS and CDR2 FQNEAQ. The V gene end was trimmed by 1 base and the J gene end by 4 bases; junction bases not matched to a gene: 11. This CDR3 comprises 18 residues.

This rearrangement joins TRBV5-1 to TRBJ1-6, with unresolved D. The V gene's germline CDR1 is SGHRS and CDR2 YFSETQ. Trimming removed 3 bases at V and 5 bases at J, with 9 bases between. The CDR3 consists of 14 residues. CDR3 coding DNA: TGCGCCAGCAGCTACACAGCTGATAATTCACCCCTCCACTTT. Protein sequence: CASSYTADNSPLHF. Looking up the rest from reference TRBV5-1 and TRBJ1-6 gives the full variable domain: KAGVTQTPRYLIKTRGQQVTLSCSPISGHRSVSWYQQTPGQGLQFLFEYFSETQRNKGNFPGRFSGRQFSNSRSEMNVSTLELGDSALYLCASSYTADNSPLHFGNGTRLTVT.

In this sample, this clonotype turned up a few times. The chain uses TRBV7-8 and TRBJ2-1, with D tentatively TRBD1 (6 bases). The CDR3 is made up of 14 amino acids. Germline V gene sequence: CDR1 SGHVS, CDR2 FQNEAQ. V gave up 4 bases and J gave up 4 bases, with 11 bases separating them. The CDR3 is CASSSGTRYNEQFF. CDR3 DNA sequence: TGTGCCAGCAGCTCCGGGACAAGATACAATGAGCAGTTCTTC.

The CDR3 reads CASSPGETYEQYF. The CDR3 bases are TGTGCCAGCTCACCGGGGGAAACCTACGAGCAGTACTTC. The chain employs TRBV18 and TRBJ2-7, with D perhaps assigned TRBD1 or TRBD2 (5 bases each). The ends were cut back, 3 bases at V and 2 bases at J, with 8 bases in the middle. This CDR3 is 13 amino acids long. From germline, CDR1 is KGHSH and CDR2 LQKENI.

This clonotype was detected many times. The V and J genes are TRBV20-1 and TRBJ2-7; D gene ambiguous. This CDR3 is built from 14 residues. Trimming took off 0 bases at V and 6 bases at J, with 15 bases between the two ends. Germline loops: CDR1 DFQATT, CDR2 SNEGSKA (reference sequence). The CDR3 sequence: CSARDMASSGEQYF. CDR3 coding DNA: TGCAGTGCTAGAGATATGGCTAGTTCGGGCGAGCAGTACTTC.